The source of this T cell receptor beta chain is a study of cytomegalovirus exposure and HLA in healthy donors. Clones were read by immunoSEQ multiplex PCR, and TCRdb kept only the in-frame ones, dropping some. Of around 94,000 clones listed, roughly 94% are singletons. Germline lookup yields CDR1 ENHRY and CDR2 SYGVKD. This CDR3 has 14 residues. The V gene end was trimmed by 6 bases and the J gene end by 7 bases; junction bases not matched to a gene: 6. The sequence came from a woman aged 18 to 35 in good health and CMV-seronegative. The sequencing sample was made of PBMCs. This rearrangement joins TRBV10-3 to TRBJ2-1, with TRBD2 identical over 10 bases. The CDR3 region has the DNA TGTGCCATCAGCCCGGGACTAGCGTTTAATGAGCAGTTCTTC. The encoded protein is CAISPGLAFNEQFF.